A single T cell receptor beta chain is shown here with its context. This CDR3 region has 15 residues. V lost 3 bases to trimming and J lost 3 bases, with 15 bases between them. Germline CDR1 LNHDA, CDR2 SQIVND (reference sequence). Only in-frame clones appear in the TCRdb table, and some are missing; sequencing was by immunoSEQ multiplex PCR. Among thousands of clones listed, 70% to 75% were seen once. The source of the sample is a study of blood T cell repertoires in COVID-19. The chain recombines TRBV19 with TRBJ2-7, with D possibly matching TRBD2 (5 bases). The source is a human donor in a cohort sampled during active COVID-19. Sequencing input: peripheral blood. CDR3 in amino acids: CASSILGRESYEQYF. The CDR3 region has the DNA TGTGCCAGTAGTATTCTAGGGAGAGAGAGCTACGAGCAGTACTTC.